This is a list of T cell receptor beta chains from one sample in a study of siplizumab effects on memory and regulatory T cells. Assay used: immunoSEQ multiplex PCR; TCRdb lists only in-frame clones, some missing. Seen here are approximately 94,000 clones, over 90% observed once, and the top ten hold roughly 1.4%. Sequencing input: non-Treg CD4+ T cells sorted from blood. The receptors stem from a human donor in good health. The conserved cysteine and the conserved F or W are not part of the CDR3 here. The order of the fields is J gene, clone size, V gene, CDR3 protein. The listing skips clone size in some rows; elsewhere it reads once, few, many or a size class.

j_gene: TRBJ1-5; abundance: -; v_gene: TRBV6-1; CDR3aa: ASSAELYSNQPQH
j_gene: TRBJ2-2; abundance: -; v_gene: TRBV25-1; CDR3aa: ASSEWGSGNTGELF
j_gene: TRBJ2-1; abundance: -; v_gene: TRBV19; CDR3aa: ASTLAGGPYNEQF
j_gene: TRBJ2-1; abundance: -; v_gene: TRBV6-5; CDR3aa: AAVRLDAYNEQF
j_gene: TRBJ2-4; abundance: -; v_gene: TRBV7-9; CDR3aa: ASSQNLGHIIQY
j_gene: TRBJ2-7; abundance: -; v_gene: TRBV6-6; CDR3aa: ASIGDSHPGEQY
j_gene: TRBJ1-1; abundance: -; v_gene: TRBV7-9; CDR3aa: ASSRDQGAAEAF
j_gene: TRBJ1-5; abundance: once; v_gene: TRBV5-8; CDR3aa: ASSLERGAGSLSNQPQH
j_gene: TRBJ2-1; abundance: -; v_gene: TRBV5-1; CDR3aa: ASSLDNLRNEQF
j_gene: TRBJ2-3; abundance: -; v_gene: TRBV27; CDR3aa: ASSLSMAARDTQY
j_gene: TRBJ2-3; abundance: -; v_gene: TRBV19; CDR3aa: ASSPPSGGRDTQY
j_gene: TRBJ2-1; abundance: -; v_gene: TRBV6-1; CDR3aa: ASRPGGGANEQF
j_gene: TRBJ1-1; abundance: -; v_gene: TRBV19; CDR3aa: ASTLPGTEAF
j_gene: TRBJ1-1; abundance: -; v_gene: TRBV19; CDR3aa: ASSISYDIRGTEAF
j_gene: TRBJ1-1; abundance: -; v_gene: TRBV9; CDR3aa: ASSVAGAANTEAF
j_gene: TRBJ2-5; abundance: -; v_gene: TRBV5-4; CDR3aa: ASSYPAGGHETQY
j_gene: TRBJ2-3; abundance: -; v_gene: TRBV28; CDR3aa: ASSFSGRATDTQY
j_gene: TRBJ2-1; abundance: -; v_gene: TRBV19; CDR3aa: ASSIEAGGRRDEQF
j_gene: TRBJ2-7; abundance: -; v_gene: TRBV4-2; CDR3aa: ASSQGQGAYEQY
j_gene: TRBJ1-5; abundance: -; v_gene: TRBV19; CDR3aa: ASMGQVQQPQH
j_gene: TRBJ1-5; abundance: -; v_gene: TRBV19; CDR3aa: ASSISVPQPQH
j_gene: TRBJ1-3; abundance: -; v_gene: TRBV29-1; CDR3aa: SVGDITGNTIY
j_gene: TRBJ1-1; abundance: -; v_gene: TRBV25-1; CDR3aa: CSGRNTEAF
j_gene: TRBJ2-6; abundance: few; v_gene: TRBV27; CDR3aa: ASSLGLAGSGANVLT
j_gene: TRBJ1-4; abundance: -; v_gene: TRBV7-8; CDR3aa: ASSPKRDNVANEKLF
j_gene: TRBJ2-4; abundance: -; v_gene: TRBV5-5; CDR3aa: ASSLSPGRAPKNIQY
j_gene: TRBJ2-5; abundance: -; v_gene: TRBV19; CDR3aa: ASSINDQTETQY
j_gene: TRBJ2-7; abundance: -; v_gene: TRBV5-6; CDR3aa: ASSSAPASGRGEQY
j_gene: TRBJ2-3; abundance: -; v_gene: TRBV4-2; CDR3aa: ASSQEGQPTDTQY
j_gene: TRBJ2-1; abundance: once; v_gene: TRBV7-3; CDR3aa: ASSTGSYNEQF
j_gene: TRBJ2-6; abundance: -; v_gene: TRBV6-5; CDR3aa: ASSYTGGGSVLT
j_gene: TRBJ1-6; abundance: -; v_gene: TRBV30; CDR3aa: AWSAQASSYNSPLH
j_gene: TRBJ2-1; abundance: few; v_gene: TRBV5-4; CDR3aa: ASKLKGSYNEQF
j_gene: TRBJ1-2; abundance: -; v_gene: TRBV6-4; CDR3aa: ASSEFSGESGYT
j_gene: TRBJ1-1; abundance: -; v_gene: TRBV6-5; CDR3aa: ASSYQGRNTEAF
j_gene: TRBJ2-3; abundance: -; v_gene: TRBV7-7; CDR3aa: ASSPGVPSTDTQY
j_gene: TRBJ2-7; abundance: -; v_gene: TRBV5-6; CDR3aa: ASSMSVGGLHYEQY
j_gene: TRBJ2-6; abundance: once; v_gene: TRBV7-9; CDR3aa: ASSFDRRTGSGANVLT
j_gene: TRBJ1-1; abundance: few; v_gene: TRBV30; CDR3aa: ACQQGTYIDTEAF
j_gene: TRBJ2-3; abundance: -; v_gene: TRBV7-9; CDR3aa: ASSLGVAGDADTQY
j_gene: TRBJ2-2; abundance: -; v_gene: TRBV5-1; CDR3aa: ASGDVRNTGELF
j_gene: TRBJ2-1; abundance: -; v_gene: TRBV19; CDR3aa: ASSIRLTSGTSGNEQF
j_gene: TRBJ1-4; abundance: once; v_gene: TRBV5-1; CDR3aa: ASSSSPGLTNNEKLF
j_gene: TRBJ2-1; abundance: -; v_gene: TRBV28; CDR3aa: ASSPQGVVLDEQF
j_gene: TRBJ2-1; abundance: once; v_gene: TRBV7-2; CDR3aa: ASSSKGQTSYNEQF
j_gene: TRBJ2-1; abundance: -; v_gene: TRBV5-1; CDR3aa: ASSPGGDEQF
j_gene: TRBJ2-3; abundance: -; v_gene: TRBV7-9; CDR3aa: ASSLSGNTDTQY
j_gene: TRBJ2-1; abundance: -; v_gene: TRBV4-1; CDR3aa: ATRPVVGPHNEQF